This T cell receptor beta chain was captured by sequencing in a study of blood T cells in healthy people across ages. The authors ran a second PCR of about 6 to 12 cycles using a sample-barcoded 5' primer and a J-beta primer mix. TCRdb passed the 5' RACE reads through MiXCR, listing each CDR3 protein once. The sample shows 700,000 to 900,000 distinct CDR3 sequences, 25% to 30% of them seen only once. This clonotype was seen a few times. This CDR3 has 16 amino acids. CDR1 is SNHLY and CDR2 is FYNNEI in the germline V gene. V was trimmed by 1 base and J by 3 bases, leaving 13 bases between them. This sample also appeared in a second study, on T cells of mothers and their children.

This sequence was found in a boy between 5 and 17 years old in good health. Input material: blood. The rearrangement joins TRBV2 to TRBJ2-4; no firm D call. For the CDR3, the DNA is TGTGCCAGCAGTGAAGTAGAGATATTCGGCAAAAACATTCAGTACTTC. Translating it yields CASSEVEIFGKNIQYF.